This paragraph covers one TCR beta chain sequence. These data are taken from a study of CD8 T cells in Susac syndrome. The CDR3 spans 16 residues. From germline, CDR1 is GTSNPN and CDR2 SVGIG (reference sequence). The V gene end was trimmed by 2 bases and the J gene end by 3 bases; junction bases not matched to a gene: 11. RNA, at about 0.45 to 1 ug, was reverse transcribed with random hexamers. By means of immunoSEQ multiplex PCR, TCR beta CDR3 spanning 54 Vbeta and 13 Jbeta underwent amplification. TCRdb re-analysed the immunoSEQ multiplex PCR reads in MiXCR, keeping a single row per CDR3 protein. The sample includes around 130,000 distinct CDR3 sequences, 75% to 90% of them seen just once.

The chain recombines TRBV30 with TRBJ2-7; TRBD1 agrees at 9 bases. This clonotype was sampled from a human donor with multiple sclerosis. Sequencing used CD8+ T cells from PBMCs. The CDR3 loop is CAWSPLAGTGHYEQYF. In DNA, the CDR3 is TGTGCCTGGAGTCCCCTCGCCGGGACAGGGCACTACGAGCAGTACTTC.